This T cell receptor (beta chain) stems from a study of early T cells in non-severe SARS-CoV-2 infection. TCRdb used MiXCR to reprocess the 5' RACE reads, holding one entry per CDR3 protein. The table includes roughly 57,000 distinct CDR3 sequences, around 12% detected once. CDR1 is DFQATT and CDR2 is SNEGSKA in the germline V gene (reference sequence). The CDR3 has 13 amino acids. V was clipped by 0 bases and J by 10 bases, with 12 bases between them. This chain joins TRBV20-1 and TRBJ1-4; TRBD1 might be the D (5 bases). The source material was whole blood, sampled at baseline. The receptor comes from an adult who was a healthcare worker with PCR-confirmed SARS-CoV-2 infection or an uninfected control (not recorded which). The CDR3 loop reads CSARDSGDGKLFF. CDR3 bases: TGCAGTGCTAGAGATAGCGGGGACGGAAAACTGTTTTTT.